This T cell receptor (beta chain) comes out of a study of identical twins. Whole-study results and caveats: Out-of-frame alpha sequences that twins shared showed excess low generation probability. The presence of invariant MAIT and iNKT cells could partly confound analyses of zero-insertion sequences. Cord blood beta clonotypes present at high abundance carried fewer insertions; no such pattern appeared in memory repertoires.

Germline V gene data show CDR1 as SGHNT and CDR2 as YYREEE (reference sequence). This CDR3 region has 15 residues. With 0 bases removed from V and 2 bases from J, the gap between germline ends came to 9 bases. TCRdb called the 5' RACE reads again in MiXCR, with one record for every CDR3 protein. The sample consists of roughly 290,000 distinct CDR3 sequences, roughly 9% of them appearing once. This clonotype was picked up a small number of times. The antigen is unknown. This same sample was also part of a study on yellow fever vaccine responses in identical twins.

This sequence was found in a woman between 18 and 29 years old in good health. The J gene is TRBJ2-1, the V gene TRBV5-4; D unresolved. The sequenced sample was CD8+ T cells sorted from blood. The CDR3 DNA reads as TGTGCCAGCAGCTTGGTGGGCGAAACCTACAATGAGCAGTTCTTC. Its protein product is CASSLVGETYNEQFF. Supplemented by reference TRBV5-4 and TRBJ2-1, the full variable domain reads ETGVTQSPTHLIKTRGQQVTLRCSSQSGHNTVSWYQQALGQGPQFIFQYYREEENGRGNFPPRFSGLQFPNYSSELNVNALELDDSALYLCASSLVGETYNEQFFGPGTRLTVL.